The entry below gives a single T cell receptor (beta chain) sequence along with its context. Its specificity is unknown. A junction boundary mismatches the germline segment, possibly from a read error. These data originate in a study of T cell repertoires in cytomegalovirus infection. Looking at the study overall: Indications of both CMV infection and matching HLA type were provided by public TCR beta signatures. Study results and caveats: Carriers of CMV and the relevant HLA type were discriminated by public TCR beta frequency. HLA-C-restricted CMV-specific TCR beta clonotypes prevailed in the ex vivo response.

TCRdb processed the reads anew with MiXCR; each CDR3 protein has one entry. The sample holds about 190,000 distinct CDR3 sequences; about 28% are singletons and the top ten take approximately 31%. This clonotype was sampled from a human donor in good health (CMV status not recorded). Some clones in this sample may be carry-over from other donors' samples. The sample taken for sequencing was PBMCs.

The CDR3 sequence is CSARVGGGQYF. CDR3 bases: TGCAGTGCCAGAGTGGGCGGCGGGCAGTACTTC. The gene calls are TRBV20-1 and TRBJ2-7; D ambiguous. In germline, CDR1 is DFQATT, CDR2 SNEGSKA (reference sequence). The CDR3 covers 11 residues.